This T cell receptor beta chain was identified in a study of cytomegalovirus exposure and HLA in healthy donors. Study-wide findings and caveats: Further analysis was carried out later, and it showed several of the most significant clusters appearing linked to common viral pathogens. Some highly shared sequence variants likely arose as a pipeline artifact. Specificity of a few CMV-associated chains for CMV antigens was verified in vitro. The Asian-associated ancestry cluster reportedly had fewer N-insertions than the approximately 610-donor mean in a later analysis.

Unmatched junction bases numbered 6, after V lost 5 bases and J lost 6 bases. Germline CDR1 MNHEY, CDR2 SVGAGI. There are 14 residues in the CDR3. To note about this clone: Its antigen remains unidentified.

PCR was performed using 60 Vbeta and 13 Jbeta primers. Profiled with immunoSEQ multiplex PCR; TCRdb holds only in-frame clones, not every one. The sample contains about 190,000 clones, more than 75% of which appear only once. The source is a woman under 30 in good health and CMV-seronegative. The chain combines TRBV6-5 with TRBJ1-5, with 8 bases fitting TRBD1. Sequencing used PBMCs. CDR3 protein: CASSRQGTSQPQHF. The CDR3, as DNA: TGTGCCAGCAGTAGACAGGGGACAAGTCAGCCCCAGCATTTT.